Below are 31 T cell receptor beta chains sequenced from a single sample in a study of blood T cell repertoires in COVID-19 (dated by TCRdb to about 2020). Preparation of the library involved the immunoSEQ multiplex PCR assay. Drawn from immuneACCESS, this table holds only the in-frame rearrangements with V and J called that TCRdb kept. Clones are partly lost; checked studies trace under half to an unresolved V gene and leave the rest unexplained. Present in this sample are about 130,000 clones, roughly 91% of which were seen just once. The ten largest clonotypes hold roughly 4.3% of the sample. Specimen: peripheral blood. These receptors were taken from a man aged 60 to 69 with COVID-19, enrolled during active disease.

This sequence joins TRBV6-1 and TRBJ2-7; 11 bases align to TRBD1. Per the germline V gene, CDR1 is MNHNS and CDR2 is SASEGT. This CDR3 is built from 15 residues. V trimming: 2 bases; J trimming: 1 base; junction bases outside the gene matches: 1. The CDR3 spells CASSEWDRGSYEQYF. CDR3 in DNA: TGTGCCAGCAGTGAATGGGACAGGGGGTCCTACGAGCAGTACTTC.

The chain links TRBV19 to TRBJ2-1, with 10 bases that match TRBD2. CDR3 size: 14 residues. The germline V gene has CDR1 LNHDA and CDR2 SQIVND (reference sequence). Losses at the gene ends were 3 bases for V and 6 bases for J; bases not matched to a gene: 2. The CDR3 DNA is TGTGCCAGTAGTATGCAGCGGGGGGGCAATGAGCAGTTCTTC. Amino acid sequence: CASSMQRGGNEQFF.

The sample holds many counts of this clone. This chain uses TRBV6-6 with TRBJ1-3; 10 bases align to TRBD1. The junction had 5 bases not matched to a gene; V was cut back by 6 bases and J by 0 bases. Germline V gene sequence: CDR1 MNHNY, CDR2 SVGAGI (reference sequence). This CDR3 is 16 amino acids long. The CDR3 here is CASRPGQGNSGNTIYF. In DNA, the CDR3 is TGTGCCAGCAGACCGGGACAGGGGAACTCTGGAAACACCATATATTTT.

The V gene is TRBV10-2, the J gene TRBJ1-5, with D possibly being TRBD1 (6 bases). CDR1 is WSHSY, CDR2 SAAADI, per germline. Trimming took 10 bases from V and 3 from J, leaving 13 bases between them. The length of the CDR3 is 13 residues. The CDR3 protein is CATRTALNQPQHF. CDR3 DNA: TGCGCCACCCGGACAGCCCTCAATCAGCCCCAGCATTTT.

The gene calls are TRBV19 and TRBJ1-1, with D possibly being TRBD1 (6 bases). Deletions cut 7 bases from V and 1 base from J, with 16 bases between. From germline, CDR1 is LNHDA and CDR2 SQIVND (reference sequence). The CDR3 extends over 15 amino acids. CDR3 sequence reads: CASMGNREGNTEAFF. In DNA, the CDR3 is TGTGCCAGTATGGGGAACAGGGAAGGGAACACTGAAGCTTTCTTT.

V and J are TRBV25-1 and TRBJ2-1; 7 bases fit TRBD1. Looked up from germline, CDR1 is MGHDK and CDR2 is SYGVNS. The CDR3 totals 14 residues. Trimming took 1 base from V and 6 from J; bases not matched to a gene: 3. The CDR3 region has the DNA TGTGCCAGCAGTGAATTTCAGGGGGTCAATGAGCAGTTCTTC. Encoded protein: CASSEFQGVNEQFF.

V is TRBV7-6 and J is TRBJ2-2; 13 bases are shared with TRBD2. V dropped 5 bases and J dropped 1; count of bases not matched to a gene: 7. This CDR3 contains 18 residues. Per the germline V gene, CDR1 is SGHVS and CDR2 is FNYEAQ. The CDR3 reads CASSQRLAGGLNTGELFF. The CDR3 nucleotides read TGTGCCAGCAGCCAACGACTAGCGGGGGGACTGAACACCGGGGAGCTGTTTTTT.

The chain joins TRBV11-3 to TRBJ2-2; the match to TRBD2 covers 7 bases. This CDR3 region has 14 residues. After removal of 5 bases from V and 5 bases from J, the junction contained 5 bases not matched to a gene. In germline, CDR1 is SGHNT, CDR2 YENEEA. The CDR3 nucleotides are TGTGCCAGCAGCCCGGAGCGGGGTACCGGGGAGCTGTTTTTT. Translating it yields CASSPERGTGELFF.

The CDR3 DNA sequence: TGCGCCAGCAGCTTGGCTCCACTAGCGGGGGACAATGAGCAGTTCTTC. Its protein product is CASSLAPLAGDNEQFF. The chain has TRBV5-1 and TRBJ2-1; 11 nucleotides agree with TRBD2. Germline-derived CDR1 and CDR2 are SGHRS and YFSETQ. The CDR3 covers 16 residues. J lost 5 bases, V lost 0 bases, and 4 bases had no gene match.

The chain combines TRBV19 with TRBJ1-4, with TRBD1 as a possible D gene (5 bases). The CDR3 is made up of 13 amino acids. The V gene lost 9 bases and the J gene lost 1 base, with 9 bases spanning the gap. The germline CDR1 and CDR2 sequences are LNHDA and SQIVND (reference sequence). Here the CDR3 reads CASRTLTNEKLFF. DNA of the CDR3: TGTGCCAGCCGGACACTAACTAATGAAAAACTGTTTTTT.

The chain employs TRBV19 and TRBJ2-3; possible D gene TRBD1, 5 bases. CDR1 is LNHDA and CDR2 is SQIVND in the germline V gene (reference sequence). The CDR3 runs 14 residues. The V and J ends lost 6 bases and 5 bases respectively, with 15 bases between them. CDR3 nucleotides: TGTGCCAGTAGCCTCAGTATCCAGGGAGATACGCAGTATTTT. This gives the protein CASSLSIQGDTQYF.

The CDR3 here is CASSLDGGAPLGTEAFF. The CDR3 DNA sequence: TGTGCCAGCAGCTTAGATGGGGGCGCCCCTTTGGGAACTGAAGCTTTCTTT. This rearrangement joins TRBV7-8 to TRBJ1-1; D perhaps matches TRBD1 (6 bases). Germline-derived CDR1 and CDR2 are SGHVS and FQNEAQ. The CDR3 covers 17 residues. Trimming left V 1 base short and J 5 bases short, with 20 bases between.

The V gene is TRBV6-2 or TRBV6-3, the J gene TRBJ2-1, with D possibly TRBD1 on 5 matching bases. Trimming cost V 2 bases and J 8 bases, with 13 bases left between them. Germline loops: CDR1 MNHEY, CDR2 SVGEGT. The CDR3 runs to 14 residues. Here the CDR3 reads CASSYEPIGDEQFF. The DNA for the CDR3 is TGTGCCAGCAGTTACGAACCCATAGGGGATGAGCAGTTCTTC.

The J gene is TRBJ2-5, the V gene TRBV7-9; the D gene is possibly TRBD2 (6 bases). This CDR3 spans 15 amino acids. The V gene's germline CDR1 is SEHNR and CDR2 FQNEAQ (reference sequence). Trimming removed 0 bases from V and 4 bases from J, with 12 bases in between. CDR3: CASSLAVDYPETQYF. As DNA, the CDR3 is TGTGCCAGCAGCTTAGCGGTGGACTATCCAGAGACCCAGTACTTC.

The CDR3 region has the DNA TGTGCCAGCAGCAGAAGGACAGGGTCGGAGACCCAGTACTTC. Translated: CASSRRTGSETQYF. V gene TRBV6-5 combines with J gene TRBJ2-5, with TRBD1 identical over 8 bases. The CDR3 contains 14 residues. Germline lookup yields CDR1 MNHEY and CDR2 SVGAGI. V lost 6 bases to trimming and J lost 5 bases; unmatched junction nucleotides: 8.

This clone was detected only once. The rearrangement uses TRBV11-3 and TRBJ2-3, with a tentative D call TRBD1 (8 bases). The germline gives CDR1 SGHNT, CDR2 YENEEA. CDR3 length: 14 amino acids. V lost 5 bases, J lost 4 bases, and 13 bases lay in between. This chain's CDR3 is CASSPQGGPDTQYF. The CDR3 DNA reads as TGTGCCAGCAGCCCACAGGGGGGGCCAGATACGCAGTATTTT. The whole variable domain, filled in from reference TRBV11-3 and TRBJ2-3, reads EAGVVQSPRYKIIEKKQPVAFWCNPISGHNTLYWYLQNLGQGPELLIRYENEEAVDDSQLPKDRFSAERLKGVDSTLKIQPAELGDSAVYLCASSPQGGPDTQYFGPGTRLTVL.

This sequence joins TRBV12-5 and TRBJ1-4, with a possible D match to TRBD1 (6 bases). The CDR3 consists of 17 residues. Germline V gene lookup returns CDR1 LGHNT and CDR2 FRNRAP. Trimming took 6 bases from V and 7 from J, leaving 24 bases between them. CDR3 nucleotide sequence: TGTGCTAGTGGGCGGACAGCGGGAATATCCCCTGCTGAAAAACTGTTTTTT. It codes for CASGRTAGISPAEKLFF.

The chain employs TRBV9 and TRBJ1-1, with D unclear. V was trimmed by 0 bases and J by 1 base, leaving 7 bases between them. The CDR3 has 14 residues. From germline, CDR1 is SGDLS and CDR2 YYNGEE. Written as DNA, the CDR3 is TGTGCCAGCAGCGTAGGAGGGCCGAACACTGAAGCTTTCTTT. Its translation is CASSVGGPNTEAFF.

V usage is TRBV28 and J usage is TRBJ1-5; possible D gene TRBD1, 6 bases. The germline gives CDR1 MDHEN, CDR2 SYDVKM. Trimming took 8 bases from V and 4 from J, leaving 18 bases between them. CDR3 size: 15 residues. This CDR3 reads CASEGSGGPNQPQHF. In nucleotides, the CDR3 is TGTGCCAGCGAGGGGTCGGGGGGCCCTAATCAGCCCCAGCATTTT. Full variable domain (remainder filled in from reference TRBV28 and TRBJ1-5): DVKVTQSSRYLVKRTGEKVFLECVQDMDHENMFWYRQDPGLGLRLIYFSYDVKMKEKGDIPEGYSVSREKKERFSLILESASTNQTSMYLCASEGSGGPNQPQHFGDGTRLSIL.

This clone has only one observation. This chain links TRBV19 with TRBJ2-7, with 14 bases identical to TRBD2. The CDR3 consists of 17 residues. The V and J ends lost 4 bases and 2 bases, in that order; junction bases with no gene match: 7. CDR1 is LNHDA and CDR2 is SQIVND in the germline V gene (reference sequence). The CDR3 bases are TGTGCCAGTAGTAGTTCCTCGGGACTAGCGGGGGCCTACGAGCAGTACTTC. Its protein is CASSSSSGLAGAYEQYF.

The genes are TRBV11-3 and TRBJ1-1; 8 nucleotides line up with TRBD1. This CDR3 region has 15 residues. The V gene's germline CDR1 is SGHNT and CDR2 YENEEA. V was clipped by 4 bases and J by 2 bases; unmatched bases: 6. The CDR3 spells CASSSSTGVNTEAFF. The CDR3 region has the DNA TGTGCCAGCAGCTCGTCGACAGGGGTAAACACTGAAGCTTTCTTT. Filled out from reference TRBV11-3 and TRBJ1-1, the complete variable domain reads EAGVVQSPRYKIIEKKQPVAFWCNPISGHNTLYWYLQNLGQGPELLIRYENEEAVDDSQLPKDRFSAERLKGVDSTLKIQPAELGDSAVYLCASSSSTGVNTEAFFGQGTRLTVV.

The chain couples TRBV7-3 to TRBJ2-3, with TRBD2 as a possible D gene (5 bases). Trimming left V 4 bases short and J 8 bases short, with 13 bases between. The CDR3 extends over 13 amino acids. Germline V gene data show CDR1 as SGHTA and CDR2 as FQGTGA. The CDR3 DNA reads as TGTGCCAGCAGCTCGGAGGTGGCGGGTACGCAGTATTTT. This translates into CASSSEVAGTQYF.

The chain combines TRBV7-8 with TRBJ1-3; no clear D gene. This CDR3 contains 14 residues. The germline CDR1 and CDR2 sequences are SGHVS and FQNEAQ. Trimming stripped 5 bases from V and 4 bases from J, with 12 bases between. The CDR3, as DNA: TGTGCCAGCAGCCTGGCGGGATTCGGAAACACCATATATTTT. Translation: CASSLAGFGNTIYF.

In this sample, this clone turned up many times. The CDR3 reads CASSHRANTEAFF. CDR3 nucleotide sequence: TGTGCCAGCAGTCACAGGGCGAACACTGAAGCTTTCTTT. V usage is TRBV6-5 and J usage is TRBJ1-1; D is possibly TRBD1 (6 bases). The CDR3 covers 13 residues. Trimming removed 5 bases from V and 1 base from J, with 8 bases in between. Germline V gene lookup returns CDR1 MNHEY and CDR2 SVGAGI.

The CDR3 nucleotides are TGTGCCACCGGGGACAGGGGCTCTGGAAACACCATATATTTT. Translation: CATGDRGSGNTIYF. The rearrangement links TRBV6-5 to TRBJ1-3; 10 bases map to TRBD1. The CDR3 is made up of 14 amino acids. Germline lookup yields CDR1 MNHEY and CDR2 SVGAGI. V was clipped by 10 bases and J by 0 bases; unmatched bases: 3.

The gene calls are TRBV6-6 and TRBJ2-1; D gene uncertain. CDR3 size: 12 residues. Looked up from germline, CDR1 is MNHNY and CDR2 is SVGAGI (reference sequence). The V end lost 5 bases, the J end lost 8 bases, and 10 bases lay between the germline ends. In DNA form, the CDR3 reads TGTGCCAGCAGTAGTATTAGTGATGAGCAGTTCTTC. The encoded protein is CASSSISDEQFF.

The chain has TRBV15 and TRBJ1-3; possible D gene TRBD1, 5 bases. V gave up 0 bases and J gave up 0 bases, with 9 bases separating them. This CDR3 comprises 16 residues. The germline gives CDR1 LNHNV, CDR2 YYDKDF (reference sequence). The CDR3 protein is CATSRDPGDSGNTIYF. In nucleotides, the CDR3 is TGTGCCACCAGCAGAGATCCGGGGGACTCTGGAAACACCATATATTTT.

The chain joins TRBV7-3 to TRBJ2-3, with D tentatively TRBD1 (5 bases). The germline V gene has CDR1 SGHTA and CDR2 FQGTGA. Trimming removed 2 bases at V and 2 bases at J, with 8 bases between. This CDR3 is 14 amino acids long. The CDR3 spells CASSLGAYTDTQYF. CDR3 DNA sequence: TGTGCCAGCAGCTTAGGGGCCTACACAGATACGCAGTATTTT.

The CDR3 DNA reads TGCAGTGCTAGTCCCGGGACTTCCCAAGAGACCCAGTACTTC. Translated: CSASPGTSQETQYF. The V call is TRBV20-1, the J call TRBJ2-5, with D perhaps matching TRBD2 (6 bases). Germline loops: CDR1 DFQATT, CDR2 SNEGSKA (reference sequence). CDR3 size: 14 residues. Trimming took 3 bases from V and 1 from J, leaving 12 bases between them.

The table lists this clone with a count of one. The rearrangement joins TRBV28 to TRBJ1-1; D is possibly TRBD1 (6 bases). The V gene's germline CDR1 is MDHEN and CDR2 SYDVKM. CDR3 length: 13 amino acids. Trimming took off 10 bases at V and 1 base at J, with 13 bases between the two ends. The CDR3 sequence: CAMSQGSNTEAFF. In DNA form, the CDR3 reads TGTGCCATGTCACAGGGATCGAACACTGAAGCTTTCTTT.

The rearrangement joins TRBV5-4 to TRBJ1-5; 9 positions agree with TRBD1. The length of the CDR3 is 15 residues. The V gene's germline CDR1 is SGHNT and CDR2 YYREEE (reference sequence). V gave up 3 bases and J gave up 2 bases; unmatched junction bases: 3. Here the CDR3 DNA reads TGTGCCAGCAGCTCGGGACAGGGCGGCAATCAGCCCCAGCATTTT. Translating gives CASSSGQGGNQPQHF.